This is a list of T cell receptor beta chains from one sample in a study of blood T cell repertoires in COVID-19. Data came from immunoSEQ multiplex PCR; TCRdb stores just in-frame clones and leaves some out. The table shows 65,000 to 85,000 clones, with about nine tenths occurring only once. What was sequenced was peripheral blood. These receptors were taken from a woman under 30 with acute or convalescent COVID-19. Each CDR3 is given with its conserved first and last residue. The order of the fields is V gene, clone size, D gene, J gene, CDR3 DNA, CDR3 protein. D genes are given only for firm matches. Not every row has a clone size; where given, it reads once, few, many or a size class.

v_call: TRBV6-5
clone_size: NA
d_call: TRBD1
j_call: TRBJ1-1
cdr3_nt: TGTGCCAGCAGTAGGCCCGGGACAGGGGGTTCCAAAGCTTTCTTT
cdr3_aa: CASSRPGTGGSKAFF

v_call: TRBV7-6
clone_size: once
d_call: NA
j_call: TRBJ2-1
cdr3_nt: TGTGCCAGCAGCTTAGCAGGGGTCAATGAGCAGTTCTTC
cdr3_aa: CASSLAGVNEQFF

v_call: TRBV27
clone_size: NA
d_call: TRBD1
j_call: TRBJ1-2
cdr3_nt: TGTGCCAGCAGCGGGACAGGGGGCATTGGCTACACCTTC
cdr3_aa: CASSGTGGIGYTF

v_call: TRBV19
clone_size: NA
d_call: TRBD1
j_call: TRBJ1-5
cdr3_nt: TGTGCCAGTAGTGACAGGGGTTATCAGCCCCAGCATTTT
cdr3_aa: CASSDRGYQPQHF

v_call: TRBV11-2
clone_size: NA
d_call: TRBD1
j_call: TRBJ1-6
cdr3_nt: TGTGCCAGCAGCCCCTTGACAGGGGCCAATTCACCCCTCCACTTT
cdr3_aa: CASSPLTGANSPLHF

v_call: TRBV6-5
clone_size: NA
d_call: TRBD1
j_call: TRBJ1-2
cdr3_nt: TGTGCCAGCAGCCCCGGACAGGGACGGGGCTACACCTTC
cdr3_aa: CASSPGQGRGYTF

v_call: TRBV11-3
clone_size: NA
d_call: TRBD1
j_call: TRBJ2-5
cdr3_nt: TGTGCCAGCAGCTTAGTAGGGGGCGCAGAGACCCAGTACTTC
cdr3_aa: CASSLVGGAETQYF

v_call: TRBV5-6
clone_size: NA
d_call: TRBD1
j_call: TRBJ2-2
cdr3_nt: TGTGCCAGCAGCGTGGGACAGTCGGTCACCGGGGAGCTGTTTTTT
cdr3_aa: CASSVGQSVTGELFF

v_call: TRBV28
clone_size: NA
d_call: TRBD1
j_call: TRBJ1-5
cdr3_nt: TGTGCCAGCAGATATATGGGGACAGATAGCAATCAGCCCCAGCATTTT
cdr3_aa: CASRYMGTDSNQPQHF

v_call: TRBV12-3/TRBV12-4
clone_size: NA
d_call: TRBD1
j_call: TRBJ1-2
cdr3_nt: TGTGCCAGCAGTCCGGGGACAGTCGGCTACACCTTC
cdr3_aa: CASSPGTVGYTF

v_call: TRBV4-1
clone_size: once
d_call: NA
j_call: TRBJ2-1
cdr3_nt: TGCGCCAGCAGCCAAGATCTGGGGGCTAACAATGAGCAGTTCTTC
cdr3_aa: CASSQDLGANNEQFF

v_call: TRBV7-2
clone_size: NA
d_call: NA
j_call: TRBJ1-2
cdr3_nt: TGTGCCAGCAGCCTCGGACATGTCTATGGCTACACCTTC
cdr3_aa: CASSLGHVYGYTF

v_call: TRBV12-2
clone_size: NA
d_call: NA
j_call: TRBJ2-1
cdr3_nt: TGTGCAAGTCGCTTAGCTCCTTGGGCTAGCGGGGGGGTCTACAATGAGCAGTTCTTC
cdr3_aa: CASRLAPWASGGVYNEQFF

v_call: TRBV7-9
clone_size: NA
d_call: TRBD2
j_call: TRBJ2-2
cdr3_nt: TGTGCCAGCAGCCATCGACTAGCGGGGGCGATGAACACCGGGGAGCTGTTTTTT
cdr3_aa: CASSHRLAGAMNTGELFF

v_call: TRBV5-1
clone_size: few
d_call: TRBD2
j_call: TRBJ2-2
cdr3_nt: TGCGCCAGCAGGCGGGGGGGATCGAACACCGGGGAGCTGTTTTTT
cdr3_aa: CASRRGGSNTGELFF

v_call: TRBV19
clone_size: few
d_call: TRBD1
j_call: TRBJ2-1
cdr3_nt: TGTGCCAGTAGTATCAATACAGGGGCAACATACAATGAGCAGTTCTTC
cdr3_aa: CASSINTGATYNEQFF

v_call: TRBV5-4
clone_size: NA
d_call: TRBD1
j_call: TRBJ2-6
cdr3_nt: TGTGCCAGCAGCTCCGGACAGGGGGCGCTTGGGGGGGCCAACGTCCTGACTTTC
cdr3_aa: CASSSGQGALGGANVLTF

v_call: TRBV27
clone_size: NA
d_call: TRBD1
j_call: TRBJ2-5
cdr3_nt: TGTGCCAGCAGTCCCGGGACAGGGGGCAGAGAGACCCAGTACTTC
cdr3_aa: CASSPGTGGRETQYF

v_call: TRBV5-1
clone_size: NA
d_call: NA
j_call: TRBJ2-1
cdr3_nt: TGCGCCAGCAGCTTGGGGGTCGGGTACAATGAGCAGTTCTTC
cdr3_aa: CASSLGVGYNEQFF

v_call: TRBV6-5
clone_size: NA
d_call: NA
j_call: TRBJ2-5
cdr3_nt: TGTGCCAGCAGTTCCTCTATTGGCTCTCCGGGAGAGACCCAGTACTTC
cdr3_aa: CASSSSIGSPGETQYF

v_call: TRBV2
clone_size: NA
d_call: NA
j_call: TRBJ2-3
cdr3_nt: TGTGCCAGCAGGAGAGGGCGGCTAGCTCGTATTACAGATACGCAGTATTTT
cdr3_aa: CASRRGRLARITDTQYF

v_call: TRBV28
clone_size: few
d_call: NA
j_call: TRBJ1-1
cdr3_nt: TGTGCCAGCAGTTTATCCCGGACAGTCACCACTGAAGCTTTCTTT
cdr3_aa: CASSLSRTVTTEAFF

v_call: TRBV6-1
clone_size: once
d_call: TRBD1
j_call: TRBJ2-2
cdr3_nt: TGTGCCAGCACCTTCGACAGGGGGCACACCGGGGAGCTGTTTTTT
cdr3_aa: CASTFDRGHTGELFF

v_call: TRBV6-6
clone_size: NA
d_call: TRBD1
j_call: TRBJ2-7
cdr3_nt: TGTGCCAGCAGTCGAGCCCCTCGAGGACAGGGATTCCACGAGCAGTACTTC
cdr3_aa: CASSRAPRGQGFHEQYF

v_call: TRBV18
clone_size: NA
d_call: NA
j_call: TRBJ1-4
cdr3_nt: TGTGCCAGCTCACCCGGGGAGGCAACTAATGAAAAACTGTTTTTT
cdr3_aa: CASSPGEATNEKLFF

v_call: TRBV5-1
clone_size: NA
d_call: TRBD1
j_call: TRBJ2-7
cdr3_nt: TGCGCCAGCAGCGGGGACAGTTACGAGCAGTACTTC
cdr3_aa: CASSGDSYEQYF

v_call: TRBV19
clone_size: NA
d_call: NA
j_call: TRBJ1-1
cdr3_nt: TGTGCCAGTAGTATTTCTCAAGGGGGAAACACTGAAGCTTTCTTT
cdr3_aa: CASSISQGGNTEAFF

v_call: TRBV7-9
clone_size: NA
d_call: NA
j_call: TRBJ2-3
cdr3_nt: TGTGCCATCCTCGTGTTAGGAGGCACAGATACGCAGTATTTT
cdr3_aa: CAILVLGGTDTQYF

v_call: TRBV7-8
clone_size: once
d_call: TRBD1
j_call: TRBJ2-7
cdr3_nt: TGTGCCAGCAGCCCAGGGACAGGGGGTTACGAGCAGTACTTC
cdr3_aa: CASSPGTGGYEQYF

v_call: TRBV5-1
clone_size: NA
d_call: NA
j_call: TRBJ1-1
cdr3_nt: TGCGCCAGCAGCCCCGACTCGAACACTGAAGCTTTCTTT
cdr3_aa: CASSPDSNTEAFF

v_call: TRBV5-1
clone_size: NA
d_call: TRBD2
j_call: TRBJ2-1
cdr3_nt: TGCGCCAGCAGCTTGGCCGCGGGAGGGCTCAATGAGCAGTTCTTC
cdr3_aa: CASSLAAGGLNEQFF

v_call: TRBV7-9
clone_size: NA
d_call: TRBD2
j_call: TRBJ2-1
cdr3_nt: TGTGCCAGCAGCCGATTAGCGGGGAGGTACAATGAGCAGTTCTTC
cdr3_aa: CASSRLAGRYNEQFF

v_call: TRBV20-1
clone_size: NA
d_call: TRBD1
j_call: TRBJ2-7
cdr3_nt: TGCAGTGCGACGACAGGGCTCGAGCAGTACTTC
cdr3_aa: CSATTGLEQYF

v_call: TRBV18
clone_size: NA
d_call: NA
j_call: TRBJ2-5
cdr3_nt: TGTGCCAGCTCACCCCCAGGGGTAGAGACCCAGTACTTC
cdr3_aa: CASSPPGVETQYF